This TCR beta chain came from a study of T-cell reconstitution after alpha-beta-depleted transplantation in children. Remarks on this clonotype: The target antigen is unknown.

V was pared by 0 bases and J by 2 bases, with 13 bases between. Germline V gene data show CDR1 as MGHRA and CDR2 as YSYEKL. The CDR3 sequence is 16 residues long. Notes on the study in general: Diversity of TCRbeta at day 60 was high in some patients, arising from surviving recipient T cells and thymic progenitors. At the one-year point after transplant, T-cell counts and TCRbeta diversity were found to come mostly from T cells that had been newly produced. Expanded graft clones, several hundred of them, were reportedly the source of alpha-beta T cells about two months after transplant.

Unique molecular identifiers were used to barcode this TCRbeta library. TCRdb redid the calling of the PCR reads with MiXCR, one entry per CDR3 protein. The sample includes about 980,000 distinct CDR3 sequences, about 30% of them seen just once. The clonotype was recovered from a boy under three years old who had a stem cell transplant for SCID, so the T cells may come from the graft donor. The sample was PBMCs, mostly from graft donor cells, taken 360 days after TCRalphabeta/CD19-depleted stem cell transplant. The chain carries TRBV4-1 and TRBJ1-2; D is ambiguous. CDR3 residues: CASSQDGPTGNYGYTF. CDR3 DNA: TGCGCCAGCAGCCAAGATGGCCCAACGGGAAACTATGGCTACACCTTC.